This TCR beta chain was observed in a study of identical twins. A universal primer site was created by template switching, with the cDNA bearing unique molecular identifiers. TCRdb recomputed calls from the 5' RACE reads with MiXCR, one row per CDR3 protein. The sample shows around 960,000 distinct CDR3 sequences, around an eighth of them seen only once. Germline V gene lookup returns CDR1 DFQATT and CDR2 SNEGSKA (reference sequence). The CDR3 loop spans 13 amino acids. The donor group consisted entirely of healthy Caucasians. In addition, the sample was reused for a study of yellow fever vaccine responses in identical twins.

Sequencing was carried out using PBMCs. V is TRBV20-1 and J is TRBJ2-3; D tentatively fits TRBD1 or TRBD2 (5 bases each). The TCR comes from a woman aged 18-29 years in good health. CDR3 bases: TGCAGACAGGACGGGAAGAGCACGAATACGCAGTATTTT. Its protein product is CRQDGKSTNTQYF.